This T cell receptor beta chain was captured by sequencing in a study of coeliac disease. CDR3 length: 18 amino acids. The germline CDR1 and CDR2 sequences are SNHLY and FYNNEI. Between the trimmed V and J ends, which lost 2 bases and 2 bases, there was a span of 16 bases. This clone is labeled large. Clones were sequenced by immunoSEQ multiplex PCR, and TCRdb holds only the in-frame ones, with some missing. Of approximately 5,400 clones in the sample, roughly 50% are singletons; the top ten hold roughly 6.7%. This clonotype was obtained from a woman aged 25-40 years with active celiac disease. The chain links TRBV2 to TRBJ1-6; a weak D match, TRBD1 (5 bases). The sequenced material came from intraepithelial lymphocytes from the gut. CDR3 nucleotide sequence: TGTGCCAGCAGTGAACCGCAGGGAATGTGGACCTATAATTCACCCCTCCACTTT. Translating gives CASSEPQGMWTYNSPLHF.